The rows below give T cell receptor beta chains drawn from one sample of a study of identical twins. TCRdb processed the 5' RACE reads anew with MiXCR; each CDR3 protein has one entry. The table includes roughly 710,000 distinct CDR3 sequences, roughly 6% detected once. What was sequenced was naive T cells sorted from blood. Every receptor here comes from a man aged 18-30 years in good health. Both conserved end residues are trimmed from each CDR3.

j_gene	v_gene	CDR3aa
TRBJ2-3	TRBV5-1	ASSPDRRTDTQY
TRBJ2-5	TRBV12-3/TRBV12-4	ASSPTAIQETQY
TRBJ2-1	TRBV6-1	ASSPLGQTLYNEQF
TRBJ2-3	TRBV5-5	ASSTEIQTSGYTDTQY
TRBJ2-3	TRBV20-1	SARDIRYNTDTQY
TRBJ1-2	TRBV15	ATSRDLAGTYGYT
TRBJ2-7	TRBV5-1	ASSFLAGGDYEQY
TRBJ2-3	TRBV12-3/TRBV12-4	ASSLGAGVRDTQY
TRBJ1-2	TRBV7-9	ASSLRLGDRLSYGYT
TRBJ1-2	TRBV10-3	AISESWDRGEYGYT
TRBJ2-1	TRBV5-1	ASSSPNTSAKAESYNEQF
TRBJ2-2	TRBV12-3/TRBV12-4	ASSFRVPNTGELF
TRBJ1-3	TRBV5-5	ASSPGGVGNTIY
TRBJ1-2	TRBV20-1	SAPIPGLGYGYT
TRBJ2-5	TRBV6-1	ASSEPAPGETQY
TRBJ2-1	TRBV29-1	SVQGLHNEQF
TRBJ2-1	TRBV6-5	ASSYRTSGLYNEQF
TRBJ2-3	TRBV5-1	ASSPHGQSTDTQY
TRBJ1-5	TRBV10-3	AISGLGRDQPQH
TRBJ2-6	TRBV7-6	ASSSDRAGGSGANVLT
TRBJ2-5	TRBV10-3	AISDSHKTPQETQY
TRBJ1-1	TRBV20-1	SARSLSGEGAF
TRBJ1-5	TRBV20-1	SASGGGLSNQPQH
TRBJ2-1	TRBV20-1	SGPSGSSYNEQF
TRBJ1-4	TRBV29-1	SVEDRGREEKLF
TRBJ1-4	TRBV20-1	SANTGTSTNEKLF
TRBJ2-7	TRBV28	ASSLDRYEQY
TRBJ1-2	TRBV12-3/TRBV12-4	ASRPAGRYYGYT
TRBJ2-7	TRBV7-8	ASSLRTSGTGSYEQY
TRBJ2-1	TRBV5-1	ASSLDAGGINEQF
TRBJ1-1	TRBV29-1	SVGGGLLFNTEAF
TRBJ2-1	TRBV20-1	SARDYFLAGAHNEQF
TRBJ2-2	TRBV7-9	ASSLVRRESNTGELF
TRBJ1-2	TRBV24-1	ATSETGQAAYGYT
TRBJ2-7	TRBV6-2/TRBV6-3	ASSTYRDPSYEQY
TRBJ2-2	TRBV6-5	ASSYYLTGTANAGELF
TRBJ2-1	TRBV30	AWSPTGLSSYNEQF
TRBJ2-1	TRBV20-1	SAIIPGLAGGIKF
TRBJ1-5	TRBV7-9	ASSLDGNQPQH
TRBJ2-7	TRBV7-2	ASSLGTVPYEQY
TRBJ2-5	TRBV24-1	ATSESGTGGGETQY